The entry below describes one TCR beta chain. The antigen remains undetermined. The record originates from a study of T cells in localized non-small cell lung cancer. Study findings and constraints: Of the top 100 tumor clones, median about 56 were in adjacent lung, some 30 among its top 100.

TCRdb keeps only in-frame clones here, not all; method: immunoSEQ multiplex PCR. Of about 2,800 clones listed, approximately 24% are singletons. The CDR3 length is 15 residues. Trimming took 2 bases from V and 3 from J; bases not matched to a gene: 3. The germline V gene has CDR1 SGHRS and CDR2 YFSETQ. Lung adjacent to the tumor, free of atypia, was sampled at least 2 cm from its margin. This TCR came from a male donor aged 60 or over with stage II lung adenocarcinoma. The J gene is TRBJ1-3, the V gene TRBV5-1, with 9 bases identical to TRBD1. Sequencing used normal lung tissue next to the tumor, obtained before any cancer treatment. This CDR3 reads CASSFATGGGNTIYF. CDR3 nucleotide sequence: TGCGCCAGCAGCTTCGCGACAGGGGGTGGAAACACCATATATTTT.